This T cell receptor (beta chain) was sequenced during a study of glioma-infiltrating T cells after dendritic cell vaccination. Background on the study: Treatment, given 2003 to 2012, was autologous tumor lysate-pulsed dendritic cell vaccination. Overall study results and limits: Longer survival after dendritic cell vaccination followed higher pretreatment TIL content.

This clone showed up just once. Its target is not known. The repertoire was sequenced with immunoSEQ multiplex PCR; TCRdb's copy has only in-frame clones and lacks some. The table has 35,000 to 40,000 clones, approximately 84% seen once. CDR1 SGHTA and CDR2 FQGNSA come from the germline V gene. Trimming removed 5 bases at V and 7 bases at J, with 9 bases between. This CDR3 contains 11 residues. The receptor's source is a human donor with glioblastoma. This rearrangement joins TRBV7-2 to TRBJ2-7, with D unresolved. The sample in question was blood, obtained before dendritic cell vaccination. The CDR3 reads CASSRGREQYF. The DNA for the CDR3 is TGTGCCAGCAGCAGAGGAAGGGAGCAGTACTTC.